This T cell receptor (beta chain) is from a study of blood T cell repertoires in COVID-19 (TCRdb year 2020). Background for the entire study: Samples covering the acute and convalescent phases of COVID-19 were provided by collaborators in the United States, Italy and Spain. The repertoires were made available in a free public database intended to serve as a resource for research on the immune response to SARS-CoV-2. Where available, HLA class I and class II types were taken from metadata supplied by the sample provider and were not determined by assay-based typing. Subjects who had been exposed to COVID-19, were actively infected with it, or had recovered from it provided the deeply sampled blood TCRbeta repertoires that made up the dataset. The material from the prospective study consisted of cDNA or gDNA derived from T cells, B-cell-depleted T cells, or PBMCs. Sample metadata almost always included a de-identified subject ID, COVID-19 status, age in years and sex. Samples came from the ongoing ImmuneRACE study (first 160 participants) plus 1,254 subjects from 6 global collaborators. What the work shows at the level of the full study, not this receptor alone: How much clinical and demographic metadata was included differed by source and by participant, and the metadata was provided uncurated.

The collaborating institutions used their own protocols to collect whole blood in K2EDTA tubes. Collaborator samples were shipped for TCRbeta analysis as frozen whole blood, isolated PBMCs, or DNA extracted from either sample type. To note about this clone: Its antigen target is currently unknown. The input lacks base qualities; no much larger clone sits a single base away.

The immunoSEQ Assay, a bias-controlled multiplex PCR, was used to amplify TCRbeta CDR3 regions from genomic DNA. For the original study's pipeline: Nucleated cell counts per sample were estimated from amplification of reference gene primers within the assay. To quantify the absolute abundance of each unique TCRbeta CDR3 rearrangement, sequence reads were collapsed and filtered. For each sample, productive Simpson clonality was calculated by taking the square root of Simpson's diversity index across productive rearrangements. TCRdb holds this immuneACCESS table with in-frame rearrangements only. Some clones are missing; in checked studies, unresolved V genes explain under half, and the rest has no known cause. D and trimming come from the DNA, and the V and J calls and clone size come from that table. The sample has about 230,000 clones on record, roughly 80% of them singletons. Clones ranked in the top ten supply around 8% of the sample.

Sequenced: peripheral blood. The TCR comes from a woman of 80 years or more with acute or convalescent COVID-19.

The DNA reads as follows: TGTGCCAGCAGCTTGGACAGGAGCCCAGCAGCGGGTAATTCACCCCTCCACTTT. Translated, it reads CASSLDRSPAAGNSPLHF. The V and J segments used are TRBV5-5 and TRBJ1-6, and possibly TRBD1, on 5 matching bases. Looking up the germline V gene (reference sequence) yields CDR1 SGHKS and CDR2 YYEKEE. V and J lose 0 bases and 6 bases, and a span of 19 bases separates them. From the cysteine up to the phenylalanine, the CDR3 has a length of 18 residues. Only the CDR3 DNA is retained, 54 bases long and in frame from the first base.